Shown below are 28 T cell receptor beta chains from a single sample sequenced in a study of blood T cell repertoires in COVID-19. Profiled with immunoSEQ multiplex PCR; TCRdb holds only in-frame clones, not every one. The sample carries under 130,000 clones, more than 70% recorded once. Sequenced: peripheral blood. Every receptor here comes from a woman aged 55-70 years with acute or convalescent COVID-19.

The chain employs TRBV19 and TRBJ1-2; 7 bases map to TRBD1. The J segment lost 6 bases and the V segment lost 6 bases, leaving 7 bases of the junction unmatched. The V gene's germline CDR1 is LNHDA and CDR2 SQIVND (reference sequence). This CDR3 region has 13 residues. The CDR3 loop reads CASSGPGGDGYTF. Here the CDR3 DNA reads TGTGCCAGTAGCGGCCCAGGGGGAGATGGCTACACCTTC.

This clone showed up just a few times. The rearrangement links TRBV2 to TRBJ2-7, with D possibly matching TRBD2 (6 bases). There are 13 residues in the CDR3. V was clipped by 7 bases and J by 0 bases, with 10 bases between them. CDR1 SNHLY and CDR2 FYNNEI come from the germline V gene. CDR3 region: CASTIADSYEQYV. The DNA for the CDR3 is TGTGCCAGCACCATAGCGGACTCCTACGAGCAGTACGTC.

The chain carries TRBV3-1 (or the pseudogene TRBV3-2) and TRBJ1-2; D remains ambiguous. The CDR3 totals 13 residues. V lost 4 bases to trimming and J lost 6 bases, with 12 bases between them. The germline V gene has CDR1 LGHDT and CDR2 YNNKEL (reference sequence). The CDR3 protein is CASSPSLRDGYTF. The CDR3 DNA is TGTGCCAGCAGCCCGTCCTTGAGGGATGGCTACACCTTC.

The CDR3 nucleotides are TGTGCCAGCAGGGGACTAGCGGGAGATGGAACCTACGAGCAGTACTTC. Protein product: CASRGLAGDGTYEQYF. This sequence joins TRBV4-2 and TRBJ2-7; TRBD2 agrees at 14 bases. Trimming at V came to 6 bases and at J to 2 bases, leaving 6 bases not matched to a gene. CDR3 size: 16 residues. The germline V gene has CDR1 LGHNA and CDR2 YNFKEQ.

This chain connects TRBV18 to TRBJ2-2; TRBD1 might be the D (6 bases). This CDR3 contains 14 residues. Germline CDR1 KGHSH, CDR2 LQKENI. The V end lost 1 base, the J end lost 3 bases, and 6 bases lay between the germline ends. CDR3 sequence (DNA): TGTGCCAGCTCACCACAGGGGGACACCGGGGAGCTGTTTTTT. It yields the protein CASSPQGDTGELFF. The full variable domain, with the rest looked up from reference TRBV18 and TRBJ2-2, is NAGVMQNPRHLVRRRGQEARLRCSPMKGHSHVYWYRQLPEEGLKFMVYLQKENIIDESGMPKERFSAEFPKEGPSILRIQQVVRGDSAAYFCASSPQGDTGELFFGEGSRLTVL.

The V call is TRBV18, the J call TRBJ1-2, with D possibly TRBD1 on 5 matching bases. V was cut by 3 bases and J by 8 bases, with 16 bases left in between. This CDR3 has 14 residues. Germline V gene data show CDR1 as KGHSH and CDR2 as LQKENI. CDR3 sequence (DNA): TGTGCCAGCTCACCGCTCGACGCGGGGGGGGGCTACACCTTC. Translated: CASSPLDAGGGYTF.

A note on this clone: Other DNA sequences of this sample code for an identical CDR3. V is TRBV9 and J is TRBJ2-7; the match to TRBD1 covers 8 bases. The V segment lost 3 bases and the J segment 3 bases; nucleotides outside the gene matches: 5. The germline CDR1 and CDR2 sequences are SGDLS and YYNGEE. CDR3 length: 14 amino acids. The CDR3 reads CASSAATGGYEQYF. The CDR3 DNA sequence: TGTGCCAGCAGCGCAGCAACAGGGGGCTACGAGCAGTACTTC.

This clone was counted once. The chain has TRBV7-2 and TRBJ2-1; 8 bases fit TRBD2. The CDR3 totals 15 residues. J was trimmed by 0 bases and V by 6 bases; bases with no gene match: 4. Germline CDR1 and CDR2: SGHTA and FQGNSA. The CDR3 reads CASRISGSSYNEQFF. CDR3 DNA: TGTGCCAGCAGGATCAGCGGGAGCTCCTACAATGAGCAGTTCTTC.

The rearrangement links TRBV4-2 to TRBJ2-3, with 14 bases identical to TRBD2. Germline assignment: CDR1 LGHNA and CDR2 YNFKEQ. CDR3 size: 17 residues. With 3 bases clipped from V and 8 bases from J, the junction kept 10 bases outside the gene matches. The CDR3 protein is CASSQETSGRARGTQYF. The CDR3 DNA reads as TGTGCCAGCAGCCAGGAGACTAGCGGGAGGGCCAGGGGTACGCAGTATTTT.

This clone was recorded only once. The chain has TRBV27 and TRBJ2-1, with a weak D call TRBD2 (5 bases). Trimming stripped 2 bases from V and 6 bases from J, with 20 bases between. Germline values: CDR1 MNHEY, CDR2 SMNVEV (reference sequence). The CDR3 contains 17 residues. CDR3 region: CASSLGVAGVGRNEQFF. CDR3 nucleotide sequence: TGTGCCAGCAGTTTAGGGGTGGCCGGGGTTGGTCGCAATGAGCAGTTCTTC.

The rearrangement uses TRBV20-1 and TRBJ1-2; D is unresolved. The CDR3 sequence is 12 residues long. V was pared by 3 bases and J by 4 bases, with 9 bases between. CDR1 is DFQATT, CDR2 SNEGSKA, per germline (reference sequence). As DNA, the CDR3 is TGCAGTGCTAGTCCAGGATCCTATGGCTACACCTTC. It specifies CSASPGSYGYTF.

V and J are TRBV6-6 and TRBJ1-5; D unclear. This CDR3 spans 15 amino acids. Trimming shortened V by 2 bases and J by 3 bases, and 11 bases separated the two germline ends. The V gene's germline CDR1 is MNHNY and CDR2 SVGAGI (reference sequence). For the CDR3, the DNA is TGTGCCAGCAGTTACCATAAGACACCCAATCAGCCCCAGCATTTT. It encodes CASSYHKTPNQPQHF.

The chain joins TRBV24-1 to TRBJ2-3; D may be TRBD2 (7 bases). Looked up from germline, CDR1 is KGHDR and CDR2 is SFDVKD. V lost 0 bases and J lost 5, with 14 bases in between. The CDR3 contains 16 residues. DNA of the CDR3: TGTGCCACCAGTGATTTGAGGGGGGGGTTCAAAGATACGCAGTATTTT. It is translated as CATSDLRGGFKDTQYF.

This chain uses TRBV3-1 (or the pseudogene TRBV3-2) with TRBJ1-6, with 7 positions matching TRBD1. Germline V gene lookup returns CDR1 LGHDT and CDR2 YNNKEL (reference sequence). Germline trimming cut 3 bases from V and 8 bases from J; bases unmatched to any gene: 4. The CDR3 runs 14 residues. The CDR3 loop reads CASSQGQRYSPLHF. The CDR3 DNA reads TGTGCCAGCAGCCAGGGACAGCGTTATTCACCCCTCCACTTT.

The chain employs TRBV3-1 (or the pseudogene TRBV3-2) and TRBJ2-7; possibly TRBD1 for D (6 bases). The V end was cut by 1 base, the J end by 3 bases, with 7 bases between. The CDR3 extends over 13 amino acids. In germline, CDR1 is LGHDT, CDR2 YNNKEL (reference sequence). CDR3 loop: CASSQVDSYEQYF. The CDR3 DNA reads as TGTGCCAGCAGCCAAGTGGACAGCTACGAGCAGTACTTC.

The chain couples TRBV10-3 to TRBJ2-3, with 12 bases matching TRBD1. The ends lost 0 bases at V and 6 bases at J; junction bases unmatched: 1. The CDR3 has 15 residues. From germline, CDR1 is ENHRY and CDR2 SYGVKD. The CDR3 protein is CAISESGQGADTQYF. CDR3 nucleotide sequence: TGTGCCATCAGTGAGTCGGGACAGGGGGCCGATACGCAGTATTTT.

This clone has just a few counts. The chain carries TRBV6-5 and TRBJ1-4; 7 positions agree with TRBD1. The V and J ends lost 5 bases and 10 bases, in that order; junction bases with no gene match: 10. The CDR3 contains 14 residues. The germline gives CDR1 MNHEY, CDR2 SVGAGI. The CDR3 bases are TGTGCCAGCAGTACGACAGGGTGGAACGGAAAACTGTTTTTT. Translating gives CASSTTGWNGKLFF.

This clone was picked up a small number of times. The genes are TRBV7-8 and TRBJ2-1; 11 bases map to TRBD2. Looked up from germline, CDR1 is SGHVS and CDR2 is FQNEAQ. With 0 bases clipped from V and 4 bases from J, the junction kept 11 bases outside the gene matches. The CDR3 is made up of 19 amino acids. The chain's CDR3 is CASSLALGVGTSGYNEQFF. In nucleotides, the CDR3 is TGTGCCAGCAGCTTAGCGTTAGGGGTAGGGACTAGCGGTTACAATGAGCAGTTCTTC.

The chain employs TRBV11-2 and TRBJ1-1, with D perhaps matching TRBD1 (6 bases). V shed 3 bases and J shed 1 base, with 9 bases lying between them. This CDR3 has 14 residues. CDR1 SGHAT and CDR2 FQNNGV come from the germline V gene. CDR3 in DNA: TGTGCCAGCAGCTTGAGCAGGGGGAACACTGAAGCTTTCTTT. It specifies CASSLSRGNTEAFF.

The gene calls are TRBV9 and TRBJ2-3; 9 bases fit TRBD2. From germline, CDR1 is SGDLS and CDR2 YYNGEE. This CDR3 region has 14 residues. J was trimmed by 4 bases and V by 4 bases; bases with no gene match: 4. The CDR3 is CASSLAGGADTQYF. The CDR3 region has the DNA TGTGCCAGCAGCCTCGCGGGAGGGGCAGATACGCAGTATTTT. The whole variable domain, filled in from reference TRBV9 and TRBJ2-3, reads DSGVTQTPKHLITATGQRVTLRCSPRSGDLSVYWYQQSLDQGLQFLIQYYNGEERAKGNILERFSAQQFPDLHSELNLSSLELGDSALYFCASSLAGGADTQYFGPGTRLTVL.

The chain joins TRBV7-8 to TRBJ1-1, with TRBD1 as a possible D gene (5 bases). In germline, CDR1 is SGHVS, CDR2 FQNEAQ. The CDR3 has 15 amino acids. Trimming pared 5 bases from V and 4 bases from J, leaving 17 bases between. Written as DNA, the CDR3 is TGTGCCAGCAGCCACGACGGACAACACGCCACTGAAGCTTTCTTT. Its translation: CASSHDGQHATEAFF.

This chain's CDR3 is CAIREGSRQPQHF. The CDR3 nucleotides read TGTGCCATTAGGGAGGGGTCCAGGCAGCCCCAGCATTTT. The rearrangement uses TRBV28 and TRBJ1-5, with a possible D match to TRBD1 (5 bases). CDR1 and CDR2 from the germline V gene are MDHEN and SYDVKM. The CDR3 is 13 residues long. Trimming took off 10 bases at V and 7 bases at J, with 17 bases between the two ends.

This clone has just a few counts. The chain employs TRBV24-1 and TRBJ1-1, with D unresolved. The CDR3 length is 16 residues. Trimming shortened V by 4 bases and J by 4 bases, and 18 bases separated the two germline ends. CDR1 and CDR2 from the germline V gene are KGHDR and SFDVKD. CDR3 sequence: CATSELVPWEATEAFF. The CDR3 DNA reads TGTGCCACCAGTGAATTAGTGCCTTGGGAGGCCACTGAAGCTTTCTTT.

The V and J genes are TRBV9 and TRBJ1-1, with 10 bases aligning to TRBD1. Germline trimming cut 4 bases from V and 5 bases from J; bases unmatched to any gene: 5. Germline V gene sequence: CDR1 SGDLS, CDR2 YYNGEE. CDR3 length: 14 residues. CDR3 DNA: TGTGCCAGCAGCTACCGGACAGGGGGAACTGAAGCTTTCTTT. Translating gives CASSYRTGGTEAFF.

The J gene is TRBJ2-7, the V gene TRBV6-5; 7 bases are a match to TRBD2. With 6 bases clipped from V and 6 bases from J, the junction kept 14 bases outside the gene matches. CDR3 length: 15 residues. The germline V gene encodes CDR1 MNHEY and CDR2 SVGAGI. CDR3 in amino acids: CASRVFSGGRGEQYF. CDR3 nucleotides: TGTGCCAGCAGGGTCTTTAGCGGCGGGAGAGGCGAGCAGTACTTC.

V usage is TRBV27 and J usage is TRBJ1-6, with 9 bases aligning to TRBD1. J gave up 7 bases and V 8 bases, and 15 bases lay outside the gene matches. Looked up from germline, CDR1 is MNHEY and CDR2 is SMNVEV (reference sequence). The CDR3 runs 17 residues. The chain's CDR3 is CASLDRGPRFPNSPLHF. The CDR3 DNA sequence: TGTGCCAGCCTGGACAGGGGCCCACGTTTTCCCAATTCACCCCTCCACTTT.

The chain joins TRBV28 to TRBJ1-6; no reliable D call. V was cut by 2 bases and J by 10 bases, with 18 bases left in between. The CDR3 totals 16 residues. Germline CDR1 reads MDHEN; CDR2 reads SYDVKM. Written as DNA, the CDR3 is TGTGCCAGCAGTTTACCCCCCCCGGGTATTGGATCACCCCTCCACTTT. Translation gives CASSLPPPGIGSPLHF.

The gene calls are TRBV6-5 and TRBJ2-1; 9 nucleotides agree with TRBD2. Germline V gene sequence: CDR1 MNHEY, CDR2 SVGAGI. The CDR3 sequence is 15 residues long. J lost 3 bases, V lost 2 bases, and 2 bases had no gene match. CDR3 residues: CASSYAGGGYNEQFF. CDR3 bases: TGTGCCAGCAGTTACGCGGGAGGGGGCTACAATGAGCAGTTCTTC.